Each of the 28 T cell receptor beta chains below was sequenced from the same sample in a study of shared clonotypes between healthy human individuals (dated by TCRdb to the early 2020s). Libraries were made using the immunoSEQ multiplex PCR assay. TCRdb carries this immuneACCESS record with in-frame sequences only. Its versions omit some clonotypes, under half of them owing to an unresolved V gene in the studies checked, with the rest unexplained. For this sample there are 1.5 million to 2.5 million clones; just under 95% appear just once. More than 0.95% of the sample rests with the top ten. For the CD8 naive samples, CD45RO-negative cells were positively selected for CCR7, yielding a CD45RA+CCR7+ population from which TemRA cells were excluded. The sequenced sample consisted of naive CD8+ T cells sorted from blood. The cell subset or site label, as the study defines it: CD45RA+CCR7+. The receptors come from a man in his late teens or twenties in good health.

The CDR3 bases are TGTGCCAGCAGCTCGAATTTAGACAGACCCACCGGGGAGCTGTTTTTT. Residues: CASSSNLDRPTGELFF. This sequence joins TRBV7-9 and TRBJ2-2; possible D gene TRBD1, 5 bases. This CDR3 has 16 amino acids. The V end was cut by 4 bases, the J end by 4 bases, with 16 bases between. The V gene's germline CDR1 is SEHNR and CDR2 FQNEAQ (reference sequence).

The V gene is TRBV5-1, the J gene TRBJ2-5; D uncertain. Germline-derived CDR1 and CDR2 are SGHRS and YFSETQ. Deletions cut 4 bases from V and 1 base from J, with 11 bases between. The CDR3 has 14 residues. The CDR3 loop reads CASSPTGSQETQYF. CDR3 DNA: TGCGCCAGCAGCCCAACCGGGTCCCAAGAGACCCAGTACTTC.

This chain uses TRBV5-1 with TRBJ2-2; unclear D gene. Per germline, CDR1 SGHRS and CDR2 YFSETQ. This CDR3 is built from 14 residues. V was trimmed by 0 bases and J by 4 bases, leaving 7 bases between them. The DNA for the CDR3 is TGCGCCAGCAGCTTGGACAGCCTCACCGGGGAGCTGTTTTTT. Translated, it gives CASSLDSLTGELFF.

The chain employs TRBV30 and TRBJ2-1, with 11 bases lining up with TRBD1. Looked up from germline, CDR1 is GTSNPN and CDR2 is SVGIG (reference sequence). There are 14 residues in the CDR3. The J segment lost 8 bases and the V segment lost 3 bases, leaving 6 bases of the junction unmatched. CDR3 DNA: TGTGCCTGGAGCCCAGGGACAGGGGGTCATGAGCAGTTCTTC. This sequence encodes CAWSPGTGGHEQFF.

The DNA of the CDR3 is TGTGCCAGCAGGGTTATAGCGGACCGGGGGACCCAGTACTTC. It is translated as CASRVIADRGTQYF. V gene TRBV7-8 combines with J gene TRBJ2-5; maybe TRBD2 (6 bases). Trimming shortened V by 6 bases and J by 7 bases, and 18 bases separated the two germline ends. In germline, CDR1 is SGHVS, CDR2 FQNEAQ. This CDR3 is built from 14 residues.

The chain couples TRBV5-1 to TRBJ2-3; TRBD1 matches 7 bases. CDR1 and CDR2 (germline): SGHRS, YFSETQ. Trimming took 9 bases from V and 2 from J; bases not matched to a gene: 6. The CDR3 is 13 residues long. This chain's CDR3 is CATWDSLTDTQYF. The CDR3, as DNA: TGCGCCACCTGGGACAGCCTCACAGATACGCAGTATTTT. Based on the CDR3 plus reference TRBV5-1 and TRBJ2-3, the full variable domain is KAGVTQTPRYLIKTRGQQVTLSCSPISGHRSVSWYQQTPGQGLQFLFEYFSETQRNKGNFPGRFSGRQFSNSRSEMNVSTLELGDSALYLCATWDSLTDTQYFGPGTRLTVL.

The chain carries TRBV2 and TRBJ1-2; 7 nucleotides line up with TRBD1. CDR1 and CDR2 from the germline V gene are SNHLY and FYNNEI. The CDR3 covers 13 residues. V gave up 6 bases and J gave up 3 bases; unmatched junction bases: 4. The CDR3 region has the DNA TGTGCCAGCAGAGACAGGGCTGACTATGGCTACACCTTC. This encodes CASRDRADYGYTF.

This clone was observed once. The J gene is TRBJ1-6, the V gene TRBV6-5; no reliable D call. The CDR3 spans 15 residues. Trimming removed 7 bases at V and 0 bases at J, with 10 bases between. Germline values: CDR1 MNHEY, CDR2 SVGAGI. The DNA of the CDR3 is TGTGCCAGCACTGGAGACGCCTCCTATAATTCACCCCTCCACTTT. Protein sequence: CASTGDASYNSPLHF.

V gene TRBV13 combines with J gene TRBJ2-7, with D unclear. This CDR3 has 14 residues. The V gene lost 5 bases and the J gene lost 3 bases, with 14 bases spanning the gap. Germline V CDR1 and CDR2: PRHDT, FYEKMQ (reference sequence). This CDR3 reads CASSPPSAHYEQYF. The CDR3 nucleotides read TGTGCCAGCAGCCCACCCTCAGCTCACTACGAGCAGTACTTC.

The chain couples TRBV6-5 to TRBJ1-2; the match to TRBD1 covers 7 bases. The CDR3 runs 15 residues. Trimming cost V 2 bases and J 5 bases; bases outside gene matches: 8. The V gene's germline CDR1 is MNHEY and CDR2 SVGAGI. Here the CDR3 DNA reads TGTGCCAGCAGTTACACGCGGCAGGGGGAATATGGCTACACCTTC. Translated, it gives CASSYTRQGEYGYTF.

V usage is TRBV10-2 and J usage is TRBJ1-5; weak D call: TRBD1 (5 bases). This CDR3 comprises 14 residues. Trimming left V 0 bases short and J 6 bases short, with 9 bases between. The germline CDR1 and CDR2 sequences are WSHSY and SAAADI. CDR3 sequence reads: CASSESTGGQPQHF. The CDR3 DNA reads as TGCGCCAGCAGTGAGTCTACGGGGGGTCAGCCCCAGCATTTT.

This rearrangement joins TRBV9 to TRBJ2-7; 9 bases fit TRBD1. CDR1 and CDR2 from the germline V gene are SGDLS and YYNGEE. CDR3 length: 15 amino acids. With 0 bases clipped from V and 6 bases from J, the junction kept 7 bases outside the gene matches. The CDR3 spells CASSVDRGQGSEQYF. The CDR3 DNA reads TGTGCCAGCAGCGTAGATAGGGGACAGGGTTCCGAGCAGTACTTC.

The V and J genes are TRBV9 and TRBJ2-1; 8 nucleotides line up with TRBD2. Per germline, CDR1 SGDLS and CDR2 YYNGEE. The CDR3 has 17 amino acids. After removal of 0 bases from V and 4 bases from J, the junction contained 9 bases not matched to a gene. The CDR3 nucleotides are TGTGCCAGCAGCGTAGGGTCGGCGGGGGGCCTGTACAATGAGCAGTTCTTC. It yields the protein CASSVGSAGGLYNEQFF.

Comments on this clone: Other DNA variants within this sample encode the same CDR3. The chain links TRBV28 to TRBJ1-1; D gene ambiguous. V gave up 3 bases and J gave up 3 bases, with 8 bases separating them. CDR1 and CDR2 from the germline V gene are MDHEN and SYDVKM. The CDR3 contains 13 residues. The CDR3 region has the DNA TGTGCCAGCAGTTTCAGGCCGGACACTGAAGCTTTCTTT. This gives the protein CASSFRPDTEAFF.

This rearrangement joins TRBV4-3 to TRBJ2-7; perhaps D is TRBD1 or TRBD2 (5 bases each). The CDR3 covers 14 residues. The V end was cut by 0 bases, the J end by 5 bases, with 11 bases between. Germline loops: CDR1 LGHNA, CDR2 YSLEER. The CDR3 bases are TGCGCCAGCAGCCAAGATAGTAGGGGACACGAGCAGTACTTC. It codes for CASSQDSRGHEQYF.

The chain recombines TRBV4-1 with TRBJ2-1; D is possibly TRBD2 (5 bases). The ends were cut back, 1 base at V and 8 bases at J, with 12 bases in the middle. This CDR3 comprises 14 residues. CDR1 MGHRA and CDR2 YSYEKL come from the germline V gene. The CDR3 loop is CASSQGATGDEQFF. CDR3 nucleotides: TGCGCCAGCAGCCAAGGGGCTACCGGGGATGAGCAGTTCTTC.

Comment on this clone: Other DNA sequences of this sample code for an identical CDR3. The chain recombines TRBV4-2 with TRBJ2-7; perhaps TRBD1 as D (5 bases). This CDR3 is built from 13 residues. CDR1 is LGHNA and CDR2 is YNFKEQ in the germline V gene. Trimming left V 0 bases short and J 4 bases short, with 7 bases between. CDR3 loop: CASSQERGYEQYF. The DNA for the CDR3 is TGTGCCAGCAGCCAAGAAAGGGGATACGAGCAGTACTTC.

Worth noting for this clone: Other DNA sequences in the same sample also yield this CDR3. The chain uses TRBV4-1 and TRBJ2-7; 8 positions agree with TRBD2. Germline V gene lookup returns CDR1 MGHRA and CDR2 YSYEKL. The trim removed 3 bases at V and 0 bases at J, leaving 4 bases unmatched. This CDR3 comprises 15 residues. The CDR3 DNA is TGCGCCAGCAGCCAGGAGCTAGCGGGCTCCTACGAGCAGTACTTC. Translating gives CASSQELAGSYEQYF.

The chain has TRBV7-9 and TRBJ2-7; D remains ambiguous. Germline V gene lookup returns CDR1 SEHNR and CDR2 FQNEAQ (reference sequence). This CDR3 has 13 amino acids. V was clipped by 1 base and J by 5 bases, with 9 bases between them. The CDR3 DNA follows: TGTGCCAGCAGCTTAGTCCTGTCCCACGAGCAGTACTTC. This translates into CASSLVLSHEQYF.

This clone came up once. The chain links TRBV18 to TRBJ1-2; 7 positions match TRBD1. The germline V gene has CDR1 KGHSH and CDR2 LQKENI. V lost 3 bases to trimming and J lost 8 bases; unmatched junction nucleotides: 6. This CDR3 contains 13 residues. The CDR3, as DNA: TGTGCCAGCTCACCGAAACGACAGGGAGGCTACACCTTC. Amino acids: CASSPKRQGGYTF.

The chain links TRBV7-6 to TRBJ2-5; TRBD2 matches at 8 bases. CDR1 and CDR2 (germline): SGHVS, FNYEAQ. This CDR3 region has 16 residues. After removal of 6 bases from V and 3 bases from J, the junction contained 12 bases not matched to a gene. The CDR3 reads CASSQTPGLGEETQYF. CDR3 DNA sequence: TGTGCCAGCAGTCAAACTCCGGGACTAGGGGAAGAGACCCAGTACTTC.

The V and J genes are TRBV15 and TRBJ1-2; weak D call: TRBD1 (5 bases). Trimming cost V 6 bases and J 7 bases, with 9 bases left between them. CDR3 length equals 11 residues. Germline values: CDR1 LNHNV, CDR2 YYDKDF (reference sequence). CDR3 loop: CATRGTGGYTF. The CDR3 bases are TGTGCCACCAGGGGGACGGGTGGCTACACCTTC.

On this clone itself: The sample carries other DNA sequences with the same CDR3. V usage is TRBV9 and J usage is TRBJ2-3; D gene uncertain. V lost 4 bases and J lost 5, with 5 bases in between. The CDR3 sequence is 11 residues long. The germline V gene encodes CDR1 SGDLS and CDR2 YYNGEE. As DNA, the CDR3 is TGTGCCAGCAGCCCAGGAGATACGCAGTATTTT. It translates to CASSPGDTQYF.

The chain uses TRBV9 and TRBJ2-7; D not resolved. There are 16 residues in the CDR3. The germline V gene encodes CDR1 SGDLS and CDR2 YYNGEE. V was clipped by 4 bases and J by 0 bases, with 17 bases between them. The CDR3 is CASSPRAEPSSYEQYF. CDR3 bases: TGTGCCAGCAGCCCCCGGGCGGAGCCGAGCTCCTACGAGCAGTACTTC.

V gene TRBV5-4 combines with J gene TRBJ1-1; no definite D call. The CDR3 totals 14 residues. V lost 1 base and J lost 3, with 10 bases in between. CDR1 is SGHNT, CDR2 YYREEE, per germline (reference sequence). The CDR3, as DNA: TGTGCCAGCAGCTTGTGGAACGGGGACACTGAAGCTTTCTTT. It translates to CASSLWNGDTEAFF.

This clone has just one count. The V and J genes are TRBV13 and TRBJ1-3; no definite D call. Trimming left V 2 bases short and J 0 bases short, with 17 bases between. The CDR3 is 18 amino acids. The germline V gene encodes CDR1 PRHDT and CDR2 FYEKMQ (reference sequence). The CDR3 is CASSLNSERLLSGNTIYF. The CDR3 DNA follows: TGTGCCAGCAGCTTAAACAGCGAAAGGCTCCTCTCTGGAAACACCATATATTTT.

With regard to this clone: The sample contains more than one DNA sequence encoding this CDR3. This chain uses TRBV28 with TRBJ2-7; D not resolved. The CDR3 is 12 amino acids. Germline V gene data show CDR1 as MDHEN and CDR2 as SYDVKM. Trimming stripped 1 base from V and 1 base from J, with 2 bases between. DNA of the CDR3: TGTGCCAGCAGTTTATTTTCCTACGAGCAGTACTTC. Protein sequence: CASSLFSYEQYF.

This chain joins TRBV6-5 and TRBJ1-3; D is undetermined. The CDR3 runs to 15 residues. CDR1 and CDR2 from the germline V gene are MNHEY and SVGAGI. V was shortened by 5 bases and J by 0 bases, with 11 bases between the two germline ends. The CDR3 sequence is CASSPTVHSGNTIYF. The CDR3 region has the DNA TGTGCCAGCAGTCCCACAGTCCACTCTGGAAACACCATATATTTT.